The source of this T cell receptor (beta chain) is a study of blood T cell repertoires in COVID-19. Study background: From T cells, B-cell-depleted T cells, or PBMCs came the material, which was cDNA or gDNA.

The length of the CDR3 is 13 residues. V lost 3 bases, J lost 3 bases, and 6 bases lay in between. From germline, CDR1 is SGDLS and CDR2 YYNGEE. As processed by the authors: Amplification from reference gene primers served as the basis for estimated nucleated cell counts. Clones were sequenced by immunoSEQ multiplex PCR, and TCRdb holds only the in-frame ones, with some missing. V, J and clone size were drawn from that table, and D and trimming were deduced from the DNA. The sample contains about 130,000 clones, about 76% of which appear only once. The sequencing sample was made of peripheral blood. The TCR comes from a woman aged 70-85 years with COVID-19, enrolled during active disease. This chain connects TRBV9 to TRBJ2-2; D gene uncertain. CDR3 residues: CASSAPDTGELFF. CDR3 sequence (DNA): TGTGCCAGCAGCGCCCCAGACACCGGGGAGCTGTTTTTT.